Following are 10 T cell receptor beta chains from one sample sequenced in a study of CXCR3-negative and CXCR3-positive naive CD8 T cells. Study-wide results and limits: In CXCR3-positive naive cells, the TRB CDR3s were more hydrophobic than in CXCR3-negative naive cells.

These TCRs are of unknown antigen specificity. Researchers prepared the TRB cDNA libraries using 5' RACE with UMI labels. TCRdb reprocessed the 5' RACE reads; each CDR3 protein has one entry and no DNA is given. The table lists around 8,400 distinct CDR3 sequences. Sequenced material: naive CXCR3+ CD8+ T cells from blood. The subset here: CD45RO-CCR7+CD27+CD95- naive CD8+ T cells expressing CXCR3 (TNR3+). These receptors were collected from a human donor in good health. Some clones in this sample may be carry-over from other donors' samples.

The gene calls are TRBV15 and TRBJ1-5. Germline CDR1 reads LNHNV; CDR2 reads YYDKDF (reference sequence). CDR3 size: 17 residues. CDR3 amino acids: CATSKGIAGARNQPQHF.

CDR3: CSAWGGSYNSPLHF. The chain employs TRBV20-1 and TRBJ1-6. Germline V gene data show CDR1 as DFQATT and CDR2 as SNEGSKA (reference sequence). CDR3 length equals 14 residues.

The chain has TRBV11-1 and TRBJ2-5; TCRdb picks TRBD2, but there is no DNA to check that call. The germline gives CDR1 SGHAT, CDR2 FQDESV (reference sequence). This CDR3 comprises 16 residues. The CDR3 spells CASSSRGSAGGETQYF. The full variable domain, completed using reference TRBV11-1 and TRBJ2-5, is EAEVAQSPRYKITEKSQAVAFWCDPISGHATLYWYRQILGQGPELLVQFQDESVVDDSQLPKDRFSAERLKGVDSTLKIQPAELGDSAMYLCASSSRGSAGGETQYFGPGTRLLVL.

Frequency places this clonotype as medium-sized. The chain recombines TRBV4-1 with TRBJ2-1; without DNA, the TCRdb call of TRBD2 cannot be checked. This CDR3 comprises 15 residues. Germline V gives CDR1 MGHRA, CDR2 YSYEKL. CDR3 region: CASSTPSGNSGEQFF.

This rearrangement joins TRBV12-3 or TRBV12-4 to TRBJ2-1; TCRdb gives TRBD2 as the D gene, but with no DNA this cannot be confirmed. The CDR3 is made up of 13 amino acids. CDR3 in amino acids: CASSPTSGNEQFF.

The chain carries TRBV15 and TRBJ2-3; TCRdb's D call, TRBD1, is unchecked because there is no DNA. Per the germline V gene, CDR1 is LNHNV and CDR2 is YYDKDF (reference sequence). The CDR3 covers 16 residues. The CDR3 spells CATSKKTGGHTDTQYF.

In terms of frequency, this clonotype is medium-sized (0.01 to 0.1%). The chain is built from TRBV29-1 and TRBJ2-1; there is no DNA to check the TCRdb D call of TRBD2. The CDR3 runs 14 residues. The V gene's germline CDR1 is SQVTM and CDR2 ANQGSEA. The chain's CDR3 is CSARGTSGYNEQFF.

This rearrangement joins TRBV20-1 to TRBJ2-1. The CDR3 sequence is 13 residues long. Germline CDR1 is DFQATT and CDR2 is SNEGSKA (reference sequence). The CDR3 loop is CSATQGSYNEQFF.

The J gene is TRBJ2-1, the V gene TRBV18; as DNA is missing, the TRBD2 call by TCRdb cannot be tested. This CDR3 spans 19 amino acids. Germline V gene lookup returns CDR1 KGHSH and CDR2 LQKENI. The chain's CDR3 is CASSPREGSGSPDGCEQFF.

This clonotype is medium-sized (0.01 to 0.1%) by frequency. V and J are TRBV27 and TRBJ2-1. Germline assignment: CDR1 MNHEY and CDR2 SMNVEV (reference sequence). The CDR3 has 14 residues. Here the CDR3 reads CASSLAGAYNEQFF.